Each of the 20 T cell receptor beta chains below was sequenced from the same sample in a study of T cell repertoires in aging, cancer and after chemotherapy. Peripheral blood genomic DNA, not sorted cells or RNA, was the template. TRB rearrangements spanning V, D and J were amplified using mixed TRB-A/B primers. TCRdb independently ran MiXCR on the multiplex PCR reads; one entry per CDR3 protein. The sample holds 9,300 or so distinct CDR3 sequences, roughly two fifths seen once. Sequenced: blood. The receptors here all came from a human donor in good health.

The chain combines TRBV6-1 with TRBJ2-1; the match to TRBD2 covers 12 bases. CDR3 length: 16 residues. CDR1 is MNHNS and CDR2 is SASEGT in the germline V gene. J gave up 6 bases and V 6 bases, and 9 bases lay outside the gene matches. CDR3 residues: CASSEIPGLAGNEQFF. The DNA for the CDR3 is TGTGCCAGCAGCGAAATTCCGGGACTAGCGGGCAATGAGCAGTTCTTC.

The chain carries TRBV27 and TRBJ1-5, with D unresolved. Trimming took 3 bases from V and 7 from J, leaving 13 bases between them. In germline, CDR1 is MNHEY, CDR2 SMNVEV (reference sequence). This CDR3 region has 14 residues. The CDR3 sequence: CASSLSGLGQPQHF. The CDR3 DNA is TGTGCCAGCAGTTTGAGCGGTCTGGGACAGCCCCAGCATTTT.

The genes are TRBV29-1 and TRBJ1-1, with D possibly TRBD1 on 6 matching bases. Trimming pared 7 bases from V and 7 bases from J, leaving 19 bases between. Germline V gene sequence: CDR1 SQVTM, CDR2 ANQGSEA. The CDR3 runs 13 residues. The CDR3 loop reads CSARRGEGLEAFF. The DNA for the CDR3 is TGCAGCGCCCGTAGGGGGGAGGGGCTTGAAGCTTTCTTT.

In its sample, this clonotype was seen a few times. The chain's CDR3 is CASSLLTSGPQETQYF. As DNA, the CDR3 is TGTGCCAGCTCGCTCTTGACTAGCGGGCCCCAAGAGACCCAGTACTTC. The J gene is TRBJ2-5, the V gene TRBV18, with TRBD2 matching over 10 bases. Germline V gene lookup returns CDR1 KGHSH and CDR2 LQKENI. The V and J ends lost 6 bases and 1 base, in that order; junction bases with no gene match: 8. The CDR3 length is 16 residues.

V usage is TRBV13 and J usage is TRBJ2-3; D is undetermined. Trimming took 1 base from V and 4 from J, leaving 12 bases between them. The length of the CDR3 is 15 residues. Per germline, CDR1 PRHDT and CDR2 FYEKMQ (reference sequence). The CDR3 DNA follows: TGTGCCAGCAGCTTAGTGGGCCGTGGGGCAGATACGCAGTATTTT. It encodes CASSLVGRGADTQYF.

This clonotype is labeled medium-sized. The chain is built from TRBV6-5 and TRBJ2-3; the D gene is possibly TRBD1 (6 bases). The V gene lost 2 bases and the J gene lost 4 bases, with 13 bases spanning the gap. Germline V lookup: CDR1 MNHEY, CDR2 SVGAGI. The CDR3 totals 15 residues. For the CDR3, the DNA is TGTGCCAGCAGTTACGGACAGTCGTCATCAGATACGCAGTATTTT. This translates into CASSYGQSSSDTQYF.

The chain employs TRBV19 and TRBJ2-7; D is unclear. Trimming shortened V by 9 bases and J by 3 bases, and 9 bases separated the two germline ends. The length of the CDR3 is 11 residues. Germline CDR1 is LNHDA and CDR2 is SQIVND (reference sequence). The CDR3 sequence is CASSSDYEQYF. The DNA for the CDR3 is TGTGCCAGCAGCTCCGACTACGAGCAGTACTTC.

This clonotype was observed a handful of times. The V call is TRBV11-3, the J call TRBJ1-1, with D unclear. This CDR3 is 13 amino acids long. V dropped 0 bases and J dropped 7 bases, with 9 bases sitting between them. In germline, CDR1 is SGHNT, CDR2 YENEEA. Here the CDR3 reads CASSLDATIEAFF. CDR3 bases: TGTGCCAGCAGCTTAGATGCGACAATTGAAGCTTTCTTT.

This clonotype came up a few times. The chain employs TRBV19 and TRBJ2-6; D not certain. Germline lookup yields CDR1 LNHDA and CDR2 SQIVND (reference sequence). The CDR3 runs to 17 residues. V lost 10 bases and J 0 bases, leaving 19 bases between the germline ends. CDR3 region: CATSTSGQFSGANVLTF. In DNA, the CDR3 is TGTGCCACGTCTACTTCCGGGCAGTTCTCTGGGGCCAACGTCCTGACTTTC.

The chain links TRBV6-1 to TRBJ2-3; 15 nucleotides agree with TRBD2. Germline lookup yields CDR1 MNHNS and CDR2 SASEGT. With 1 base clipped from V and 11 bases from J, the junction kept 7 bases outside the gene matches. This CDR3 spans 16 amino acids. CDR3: CASSEEWGLAGGMQYF. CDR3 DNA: TGTGCCAGCAGTGAAGAATGGGGACTAGCGGGAGGCATGCAGTATTTT.

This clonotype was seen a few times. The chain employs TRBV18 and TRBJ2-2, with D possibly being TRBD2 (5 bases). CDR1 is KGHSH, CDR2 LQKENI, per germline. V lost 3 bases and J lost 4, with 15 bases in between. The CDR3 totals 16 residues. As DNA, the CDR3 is TGTGCCAGCTCACCGACGGTCTTTGAGGGCACCGGGGAGCTGTTTTTT. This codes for CASSPTVFEGTGELFF.

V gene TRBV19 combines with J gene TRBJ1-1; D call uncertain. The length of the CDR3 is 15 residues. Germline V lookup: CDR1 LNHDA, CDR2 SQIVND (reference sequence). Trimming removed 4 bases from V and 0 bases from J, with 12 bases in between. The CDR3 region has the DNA TGTGCCAGTAGTAATTTTTTCGCGGTGAACACTGAAGCTTTCTTT. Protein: CASSNFFAVNTEAFF.

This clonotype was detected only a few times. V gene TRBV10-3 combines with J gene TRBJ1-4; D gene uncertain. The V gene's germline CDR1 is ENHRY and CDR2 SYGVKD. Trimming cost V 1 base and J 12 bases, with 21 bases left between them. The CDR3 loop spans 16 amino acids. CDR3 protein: CAISEYFTGNGKELFF. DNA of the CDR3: TGTGCCATCAGTGAGTATTTCACCGGGAACGGGAAGGAACTGTTTTTT.

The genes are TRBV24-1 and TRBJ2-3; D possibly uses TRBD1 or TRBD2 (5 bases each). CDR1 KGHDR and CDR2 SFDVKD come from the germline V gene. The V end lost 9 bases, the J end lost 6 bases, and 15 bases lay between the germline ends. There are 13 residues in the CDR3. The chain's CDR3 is CATAGTAADTQYF. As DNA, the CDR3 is TGTGCCACCGCCGGGACCGCCGCGGATACGCAGTATTTT.

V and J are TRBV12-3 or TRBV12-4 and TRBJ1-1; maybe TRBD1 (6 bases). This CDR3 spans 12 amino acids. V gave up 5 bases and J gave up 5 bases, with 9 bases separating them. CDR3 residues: CASSIGTTEAFF. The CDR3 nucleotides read TGTGCCAGCAGTATTGGGACAACTGAAGCTTTCTTT.

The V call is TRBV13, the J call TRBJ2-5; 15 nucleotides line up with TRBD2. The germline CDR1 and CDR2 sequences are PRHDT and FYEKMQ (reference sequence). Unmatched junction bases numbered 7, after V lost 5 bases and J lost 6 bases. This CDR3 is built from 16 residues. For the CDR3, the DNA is TGTGCCAGCAGCACAGGACTAGCGGGGGGGAAAAAGACCCAGTACTTC. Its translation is CASSTGLAGGKKTQYF.

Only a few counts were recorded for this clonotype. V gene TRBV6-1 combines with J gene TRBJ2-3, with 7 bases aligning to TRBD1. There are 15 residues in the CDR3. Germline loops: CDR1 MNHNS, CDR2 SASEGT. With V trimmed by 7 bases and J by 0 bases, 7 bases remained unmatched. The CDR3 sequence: CASTLPGQSTDTQYF. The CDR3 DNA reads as TGTGCCAGCACGCTACCGGGACAGAGCACAGATACGCAGTATTTT.

The CDR3 DNA reads TGTGCCAGCTCTCGAAGCAGGGGCCCCTACGAGCAGTACTTC. Encoded protein: CASSRSRGPYEQYF. V usage is TRBV18 and J usage is TRBJ2-7, with D tentatively TRBD1 (6 bases). CDR1 is KGHSH, CDR2 LQKENI, per germline. V was trimmed by 6 bases and J by 2 bases, leaving 14 bases between them. The CDR3 is 14 amino acids.

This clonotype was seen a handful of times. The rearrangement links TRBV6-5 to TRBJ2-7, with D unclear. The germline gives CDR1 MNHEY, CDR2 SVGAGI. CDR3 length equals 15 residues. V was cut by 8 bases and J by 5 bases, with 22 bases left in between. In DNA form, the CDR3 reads TGTGCCAGCCAGAGACATACGGGCGAGAGCGACGAGCAGTACTTC. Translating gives CASQRHTGESDEQYF.

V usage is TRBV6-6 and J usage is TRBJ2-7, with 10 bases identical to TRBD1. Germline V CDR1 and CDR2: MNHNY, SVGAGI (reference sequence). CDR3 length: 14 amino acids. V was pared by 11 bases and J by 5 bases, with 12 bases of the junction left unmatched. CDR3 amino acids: CAVGGGTGVHEQYF. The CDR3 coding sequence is TGTGCCGTCGGAGGGGGGACAGGGGTCCACGAGCAGTACTTC.